The clone carrying this T cell receptor beta chain was seen only a few times. The antigen is unknown. Germline assignment: CDR1 ENHRY and CDR2 SYGVKD. Trimming removed 6 bases at V and 5 bases at J, with 14 bases between. CDR3 length equals 14 residues. Reverse transcribing all isolated RNA meant expressed TCRB transcripts were sequenced. Here immunoSEQ multiplex PCR was the method, and the copy in TCRdb shows in-frame clones only, minus some. This sample has 500,000 to 800,000 clones, with 9.5% to 15% found just once. The entry originates in a study of beta chain features in type 1 diabetes. Overall study findings and caveats: Among patients with Type 1 diabetes, TCRB CDR3s were moderately but significantly shorter in every one of the four CD4+ subsets.

The sample was naive CD4+ T cells from blood. The genes are TRBV10-3 and TRBJ2-1; maybe TRBD2 (6 bases). The sequence was obtained from a man aged 25 to 40 with type 1 diabetes. The CDR3 DNA reads as TGTGCCATCAGCCAGGGACTCACGGACAATGAGCAGTTCTTC. Translated: CAISQGLTDNEQFF.